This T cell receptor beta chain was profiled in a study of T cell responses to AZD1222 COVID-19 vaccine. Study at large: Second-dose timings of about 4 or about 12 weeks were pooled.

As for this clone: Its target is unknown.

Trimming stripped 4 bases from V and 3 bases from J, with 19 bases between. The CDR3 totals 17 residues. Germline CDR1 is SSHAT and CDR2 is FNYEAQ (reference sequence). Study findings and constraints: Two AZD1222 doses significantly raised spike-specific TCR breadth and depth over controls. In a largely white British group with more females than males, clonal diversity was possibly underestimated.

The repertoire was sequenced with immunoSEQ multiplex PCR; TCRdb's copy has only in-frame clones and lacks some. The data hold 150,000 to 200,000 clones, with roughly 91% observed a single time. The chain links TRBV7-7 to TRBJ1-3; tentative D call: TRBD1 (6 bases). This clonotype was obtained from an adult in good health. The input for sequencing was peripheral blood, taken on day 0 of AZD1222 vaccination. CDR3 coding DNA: TGTGCCAGCAGCTCACCAAGATACCAGGGGCTTGGAAACACCATATATTTT. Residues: CASSSPRYQGLGNTIYF.